These 5 T cell receptor beta chains came from one sample sequenced in a study of T cell clonality in common variable immunodeficiency. Profiling relied on immunoSEQ multiplex PCR, and the TCRdb table lists in-frame clones only, not all of them. This repertoire holds tens of thousands of clones, and none appear only once. Sequences were obtained from peripheral blood mononuclear cells. The receptors were sampled from a person between 18 and 75 years old in good health.

This clone was seen repeatedly, ten times or more. The read falls 3 residues short of the CDR3 end, and the missing part is taken from the germline J gene. The chain couples TRBV2 to TRBJ2-1, with D uncertain. The CDR3 loop spans 11 amino acids. Per the germline V gene, CDR1 is SNHLY and CDR2 is FYNNEI. The V gene lost 7 bases and the J gene lost 8 bases, with 9 bases spanning the gap. The sequenced CDR3 bases are TGTGCCAGCACCCCTGGGCATGAG. It is translated as CASTPGHE. The full CDR3 protein is CASTPGHEQFF. The full variable domain, with the rest looked up from reference TRBV2 and TRBJ2-1, is EPEVTQTPSHQVTQMGQEVILRCVPISNHLYFYWYRQILGQKVEFLVSFYNNEISEKSEIFDDQFSVERPDGSNFTLKIRSTKLEDSAMYFCASTPGHEQFFGPGTRLTVL.

This clone was counted many times. The CDR3 end lies 3 residues beyond the end of the read and is filled in from the germline J gene. This rearrangement joins TRBV19 to TRBJ1-4, with a weak D call TRBD1 (6 bases). The CDR3 runs 13 residues. Looked up from germline, CDR1 is LNHDA and CDR2 is SQIVND (reference sequence). Trimming took off 11 bases at V and 8 bases at J, with 18 bases between the two ends. The DNA read from the CDR3 is TGTGCCGTCGGGACGGGGGGCTGGGAAAAA. Encoded protein: CAVGTGGWEK. The full CDR3 is CAVGTGGWEKLFF. Full variable domain (rest looked up from reference TRBV19 and TRBJ1-4): DGGITQSPKYLFRKEGQNVTLSCEQNLNHDAMYWYRQDPGQGLRLIYYSQIVNDFQKGDIAEGYSVSREKKESFPLTVTSAQKNPTAFYLCAVGTGGWEKLFFGSGTQLSVL.

In regard to this clone: Coverage ceases 3 residues before the CDR3 finishes, and the germline J gene fills in the end. J is TRBJ2-7 and V is TRBV29-1; D is tentatively TRBD1 or TRBD2 (5 bases each). V was cut by 7 bases and J by 5 bases, with 12 bases left in between. Germline-derived CDR1 and CDR2 are SQVTM and ANQGSEA. This CDR3 region has 11 residues. The chain's CDR3 is CSGTEGHEQYF. CDR3 bases read: TGCAGCGGCACCGAGGGGCACGAG.

The table lists this clone with many counts. The read comes to an end 3 residues before the CDR3 does, leaving the germline J gene to fill in the end. The V call is TRBV30, the J call TRBJ1-2; perhaps TRBD1 as D (5 bases). Germline V gene data show CDR1 as GTSNPN and CDR2 as SVGIG (reference sequence). This CDR3 spans 13 amino acids. The V gene lost 3 bases and the J gene lost 6 bases, with 14 bases spanning the gap. This CDR3 is CAWSPAGVDGYTF. The part of the CDR3 DNA that was read is TGTGCCTGGAGCCCAGCGGGGGTTGATGGC.

This clone was observed at least ten times. The read ends 3 residues shy of where the CDR3 ends; the end is completed using the germline J gene. The chain uses TRBV5-1 and TRBJ2-2, with D maybe TRBD2 (6 bases). Germline V gene data show CDR1 as SGHRS and CDR2 as YFSETQ. The CDR3 has 14 residues. The germline V and J ends were trimmed by 4 bases and 3 bases, with 10 bases remaining between them. The CDR3: CASSRGEYTGELFF. The sequenced CDR3 bases are TGCGCCAGCAGCCGCGGGGAATACACCGGGGAG.